The entry below gives a single TCR beta chain sequence along with its context. The CDR3 has 15 amino acids. CDR1 and CDR2 (germline): SGHRS, YFSETQ. Losses at the gene ends were 1 base for V and 7 bases for J; bases not matched to a gene: 3. This sample was taken from a study of blood T cell repertoires in COVID-19. Assay: immunoSEQ multiplex PCR; the TCRdb copy retains only in-frame clones and omits some. The data show a few hundred thousand clones, about 87% seen once. The chain is built from TRBV5-1 and TRBJ1-6; 9 bases line up with TRBD1. This sequence was found in a woman in her forties or fifties who had recovered from COVID-19. The source material was PBMCs or T cells enriched from blood (not recorded which). CDR3 region: CASSLKGQGNSPLHF. The DNA of the CDR3 is TGCGCCAGCAGCTTGAAGGGACAGGGAAATTCACCCCTCCACTTT. Full variable domain (missing parts from reference TRBV5-1 and TRBJ1-6): KAGVTQTPRYLIKTRGQQVTLSCSPISGHRSVSWYQQTPGQGLQFLFEYFSETQRNKGNFPGRFSGRQFSNSRSEMNVSTLELGDSALYLCASSLKGQGNSPLHFGNGTRLTVT.